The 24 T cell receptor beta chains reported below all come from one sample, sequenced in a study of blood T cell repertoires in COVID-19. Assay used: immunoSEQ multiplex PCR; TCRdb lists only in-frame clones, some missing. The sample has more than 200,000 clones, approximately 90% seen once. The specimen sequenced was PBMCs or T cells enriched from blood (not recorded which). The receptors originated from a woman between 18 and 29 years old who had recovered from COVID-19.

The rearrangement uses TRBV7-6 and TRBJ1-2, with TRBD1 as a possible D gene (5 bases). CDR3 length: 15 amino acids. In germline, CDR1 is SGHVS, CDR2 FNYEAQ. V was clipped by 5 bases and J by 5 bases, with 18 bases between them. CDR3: CASSPSGRGAYGYTF. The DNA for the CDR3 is TGTGCCAGCAGCCCCTCTGGGAGGGGCGCTTATGGCTACACCTTC.

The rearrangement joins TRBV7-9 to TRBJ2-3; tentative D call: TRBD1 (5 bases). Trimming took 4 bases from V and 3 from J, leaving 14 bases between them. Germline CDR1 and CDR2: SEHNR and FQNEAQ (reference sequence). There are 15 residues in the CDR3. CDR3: CASSSPDRSTDTQYF. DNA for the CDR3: TGTGCCAGCAGCTCACCAGACAGATCTACAGATACGCAGTATTTT.

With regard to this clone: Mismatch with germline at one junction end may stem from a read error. The CDR3 protein is CAGSRTGDQPQHF. The CDR3, as DNA: TGTGCCGGCAGTCGGACAGGGGATCAGCCCCAGCATTTT. The rearrangement links TRBV7-9 to TRBJ1-5, with 9 bases identical to TRBD1. The germline gives CDR1 SEHNR, CDR2 FQNEAQ (reference sequence). This CDR3 region has 13 residues.

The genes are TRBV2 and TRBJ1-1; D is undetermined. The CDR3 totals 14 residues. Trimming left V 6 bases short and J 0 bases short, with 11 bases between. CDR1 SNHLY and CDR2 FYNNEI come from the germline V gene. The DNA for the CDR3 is TGTGCCAGCAGGAGTGAAGTGGTGAACACTGAAGCTTTCTTT. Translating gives CASRSEVVNTEAFF.

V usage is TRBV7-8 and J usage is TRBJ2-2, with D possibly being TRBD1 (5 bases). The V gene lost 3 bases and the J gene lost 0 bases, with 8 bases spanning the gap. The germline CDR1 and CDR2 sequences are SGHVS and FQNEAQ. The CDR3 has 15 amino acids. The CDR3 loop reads CASSFDRSNTGELFF. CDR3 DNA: TGTGCCAGCAGCTTCGACAGATCGAACACCGGGGAGCTGTTTTTT. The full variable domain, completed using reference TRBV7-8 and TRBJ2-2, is GAGVSQSPRYKVAKRGQDVALRCDPISGHVSLFWYQQALGQGPEFLTYFQNEAQLDKSGLPSDRFFAERPEGSVSTLKIQRTQQEDSAVYLCASSFDRSNTGELFFGEGSRLTVL.

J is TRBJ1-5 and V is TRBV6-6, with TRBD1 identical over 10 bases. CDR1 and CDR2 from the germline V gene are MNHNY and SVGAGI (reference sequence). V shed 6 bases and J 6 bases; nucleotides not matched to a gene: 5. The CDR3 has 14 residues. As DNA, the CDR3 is TGTGCCAGCAGCCGGGACAGGGGAAGTCAGCCCCAGCATTTT. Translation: CASSRDRGSQPQHF.

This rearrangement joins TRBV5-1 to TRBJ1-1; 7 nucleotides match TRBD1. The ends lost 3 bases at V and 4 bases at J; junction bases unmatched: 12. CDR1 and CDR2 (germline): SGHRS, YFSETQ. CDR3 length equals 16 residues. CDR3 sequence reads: CASSSLRQGVTTEAFF. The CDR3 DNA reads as TGCGCCAGCAGCTCCTTACGACAGGGAGTTACCACTGAAGCTTTCTTT.

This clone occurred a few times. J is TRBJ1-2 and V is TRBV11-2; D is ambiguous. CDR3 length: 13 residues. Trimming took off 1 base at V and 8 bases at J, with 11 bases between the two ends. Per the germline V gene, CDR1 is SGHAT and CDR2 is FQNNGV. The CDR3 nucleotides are TGTGCCAGCAGCTTAGTGGTGGAGGGCGGCTACACCTTC. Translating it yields CASSLVVEGGYTF.

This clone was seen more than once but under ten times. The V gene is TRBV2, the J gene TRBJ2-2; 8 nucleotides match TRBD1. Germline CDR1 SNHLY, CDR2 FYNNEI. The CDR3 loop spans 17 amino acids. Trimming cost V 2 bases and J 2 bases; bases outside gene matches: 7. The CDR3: CASSETDRGANTGELFF. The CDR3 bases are TGTGCCAGCAGTGAAACCGACAGGGGAGCCAACACCGGGGAGCTGTTTTTT.

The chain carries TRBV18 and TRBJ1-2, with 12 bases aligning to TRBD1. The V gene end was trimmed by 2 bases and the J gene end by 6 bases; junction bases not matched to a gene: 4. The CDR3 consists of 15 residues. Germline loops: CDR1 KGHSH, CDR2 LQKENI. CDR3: CASSPGTGGVDGYTF. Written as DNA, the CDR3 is TGTGCCAGCTCACCAGGGACAGGGGGCGTAGATGGCTACACCTTC. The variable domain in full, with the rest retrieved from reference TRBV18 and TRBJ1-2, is NAGVMQNPRHLVRRRGQEARLRCSPMKGHSHVYWYRQLPEEGLKFMVYLQKENIIDESGMPKERFSAEFPKEGPSILRIQQVVRGDSAAYFCASSPGTGGVDGYTFGSGTRLTVV.

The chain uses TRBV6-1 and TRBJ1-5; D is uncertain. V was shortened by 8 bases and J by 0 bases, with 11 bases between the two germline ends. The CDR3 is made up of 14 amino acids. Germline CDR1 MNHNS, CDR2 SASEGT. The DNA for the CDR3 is TGTGCCAGCGTACCGCAGGATAGCAATCAGCCCCAGCATTTT. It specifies CASVPQDSNQPQHF.

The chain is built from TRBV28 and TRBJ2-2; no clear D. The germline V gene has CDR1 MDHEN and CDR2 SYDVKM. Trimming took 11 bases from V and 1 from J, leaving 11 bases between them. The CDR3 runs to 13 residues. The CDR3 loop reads CAVLQQNTGELFF. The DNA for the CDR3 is TGTGCCGTGCTACAGCAGAACACCGGGGAGCTGTTTTTT.

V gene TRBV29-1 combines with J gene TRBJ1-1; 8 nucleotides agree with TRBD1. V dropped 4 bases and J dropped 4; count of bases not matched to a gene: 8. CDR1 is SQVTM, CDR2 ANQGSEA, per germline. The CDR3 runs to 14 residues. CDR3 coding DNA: TGCAGCGTTGGCCCAGGGGGCGTCGGCACTGAAGCTTTCTTT. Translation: CSVGPGGVGTEAFF.

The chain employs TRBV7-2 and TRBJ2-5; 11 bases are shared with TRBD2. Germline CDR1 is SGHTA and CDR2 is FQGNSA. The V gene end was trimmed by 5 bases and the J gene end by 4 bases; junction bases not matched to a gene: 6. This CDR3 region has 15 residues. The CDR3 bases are TGTGCCAGCAGCCAGACCGGGACTAGCGGAGAGACCCAGTACTTC. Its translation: CASSQTGTSGETQYF.

CDR3 region: CASSTNRRGNHGYTF. Written as DNA, the CDR3 is TGTGCCAGCAGTACTAACCGCAGGGGGAACCATGGCTACACCTTC. The chain joins TRBV28 to TRBJ1-2; 7 bases fit TRBD1. V shed 5 bases, J shed 6 bases, and the junction held 12 bases outside the gene matches. Per germline, CDR1 MDHEN and CDR2 SYDVKM. The CDR3 is 15 residues long.

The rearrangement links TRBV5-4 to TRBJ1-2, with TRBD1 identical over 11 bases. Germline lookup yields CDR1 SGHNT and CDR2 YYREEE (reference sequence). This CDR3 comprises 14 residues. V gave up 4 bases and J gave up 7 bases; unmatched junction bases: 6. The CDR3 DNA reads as TGTGCCAGCAGCCAGGGACAGGGGGTGGTTGGCTACACCTTC. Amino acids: CASSQGQGVVGYTF.

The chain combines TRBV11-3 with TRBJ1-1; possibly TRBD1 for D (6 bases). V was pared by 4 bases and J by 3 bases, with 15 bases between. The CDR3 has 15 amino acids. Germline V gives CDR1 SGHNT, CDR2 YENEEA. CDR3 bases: TGTGCCAGCAGCTCCCGTACCGGGACATACACTGAAGCTTTCTTT. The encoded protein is CASSSRTGTYTEAFF. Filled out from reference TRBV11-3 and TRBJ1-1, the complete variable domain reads EAGVVQSPRYKIIEKKQPVAFWCNPISGHNTLYWYLQNLGQGPELLIRYENEEAVDDSQLPKDRFSAERLKGVDSTLKIQPAELGDSAVYLCASSSRTGTYTEAFFGQGTRLTVV.

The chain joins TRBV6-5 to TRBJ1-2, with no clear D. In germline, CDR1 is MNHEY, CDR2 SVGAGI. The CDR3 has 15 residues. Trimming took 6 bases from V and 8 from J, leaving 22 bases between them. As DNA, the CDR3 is TGTGCCAGCAGGGGATTACGTGCGTCCCCGGGAGGCTACACCTTC. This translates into CASRGLRASPGGYTF.

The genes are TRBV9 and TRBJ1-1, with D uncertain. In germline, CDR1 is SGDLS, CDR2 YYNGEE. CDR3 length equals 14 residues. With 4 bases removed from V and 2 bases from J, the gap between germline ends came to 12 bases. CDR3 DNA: TGTGCCAGCAGCCCAATTCCGGGTAACACTGAAGCTTTCTTT. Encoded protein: CASSPIPGNTEAFF.

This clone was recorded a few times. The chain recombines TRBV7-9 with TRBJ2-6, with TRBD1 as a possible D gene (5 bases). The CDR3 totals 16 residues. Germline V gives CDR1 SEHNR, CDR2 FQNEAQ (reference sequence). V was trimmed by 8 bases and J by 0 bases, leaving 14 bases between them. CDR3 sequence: CASLGLQGSGANVLTF. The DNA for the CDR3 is TGTGCCAGCTTGGGTTTGCAGGGCTCTGGGGCCAACGTCCTGACTTTC.

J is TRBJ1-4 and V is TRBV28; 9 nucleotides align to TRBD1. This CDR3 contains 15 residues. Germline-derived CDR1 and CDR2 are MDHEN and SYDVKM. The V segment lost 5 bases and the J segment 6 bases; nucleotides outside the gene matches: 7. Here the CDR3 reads CASSRQGGGYEKLFF. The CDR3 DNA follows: TGTGCCAGCAGTAGACAGGGGGGTGGCTATGAAAAACTGTTTTTT.

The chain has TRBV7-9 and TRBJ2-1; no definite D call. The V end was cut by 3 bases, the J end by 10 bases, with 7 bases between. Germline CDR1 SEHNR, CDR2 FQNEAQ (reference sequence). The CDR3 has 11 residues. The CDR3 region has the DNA TGTGCCAGCAGCTTGGCCTGGGAGCAGTTCTTC. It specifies CASSLAWEQFF. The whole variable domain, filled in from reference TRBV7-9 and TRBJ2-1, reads DTGVSQNPRHKITKRGQNVTFRCDPISEHNRLYWYRQTLGQGPEFLTYFQNEAQLEKSRLLSDRFSAERPKGSFSTLEIQRTEQGDSAMYLCASSLAWEQFFGPGTRLTVL.

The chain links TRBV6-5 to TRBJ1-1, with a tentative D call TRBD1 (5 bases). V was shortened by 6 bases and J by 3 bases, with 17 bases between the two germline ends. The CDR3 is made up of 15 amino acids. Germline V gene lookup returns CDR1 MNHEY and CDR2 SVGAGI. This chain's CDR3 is CASRTSYWGDTEAFF. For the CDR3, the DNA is TGTGCCAGCAGAACCTCATATTGGGGGGACACTGAAGCTTTCTTT.

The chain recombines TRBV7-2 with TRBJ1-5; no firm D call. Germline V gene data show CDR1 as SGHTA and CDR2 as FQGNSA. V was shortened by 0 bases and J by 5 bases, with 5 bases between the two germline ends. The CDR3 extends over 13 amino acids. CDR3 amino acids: CASSLATYQPQHF. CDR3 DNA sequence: TGTGCCAGCAGCTTAGCCACATATCAGCCCCAGCATTTT.